This is a list of T cell receptor beta chains from one sample in a study of T cell responses to AZD1222 COVID-19 vaccine. Assay: immunoSEQ multiplex PCR; the TCRdb copy retains only in-frame clones and omits some. The table records around 84,000 clones, just over 90% of them present only once. The source material was peripheral blood, sampled on day 0 of MenACWY control vaccination. The origin of the receptors is an adult in good health. Both conserved end residues are part of each CDR3. Each record gives: V gene, J gene, CDR3 length, D gene, clone size, CDR3 DNA, CDR3 protein. The D gene is left open where the match is weak. Rows give clone size only sometimes, using once, few, many, or a class for an expanded clone.

TRBV7-6	TRBJ2-5	19	NA	few	TGTGCCAGCAGCAAACTGGTGGGGGCGCAGGCTACCCTGGGGGAGACCCAGTACTTC	CASSKLVGAQATLGETQYF
TRBV6-6	TRBJ2-7	16	TRBD2	NA	TGTGCCAGCACAGACCGAGGGACTAGCGGGGTCTACGAGCAGTACTTC	CASTDRGTSGVYEQYF
TRBV7-2	TRBJ1-1	13	NA	few	TGTGCCAGCAGCTTTACGAGCTCCACTGAAGCTTTCTTT	CASSFTSSTEAFF
TRBV7-2	TRBJ1-1	14	NA	NA	TGTGCCAGCAGCATCTCAGGGCCGAACACTGAAGCTTTCTTT	CASSISGPNTEAFF
TRBV6-4	TRBJ2-1	14	TRBD2	NA	TGTGCCAGCAGTGACTGGCGGGGGGCAGGTGAGCAGTTCTTC	CASSDWRGAGEQFF
TRBV28	TRBJ1-2	13	TRBD1	NA	TGTGCCAGCAGTTTGGACAGGAACTATGGCTACACCTTC	CASSLDRNYGYTF
TRBV5-1	TRBJ2-2	15	TRBD1	NA	TGCGCCAGCACCGGACAGGGGATGAACACCGGGGAGCTGTTTTTT	CASTGQGMNTGELFF
TRBV7-9	TRBJ2-7	12	NA	NA	TGTGCCAGCTCCCGGGACAACTACGAGCAGTACTTC	CASSRDNYEQYF
TRBV3-1/TRBV3-2	TRBJ2-5	14	TRBD1	NA	TGTGCCAGCAGCCAAGCAACAGGGGGCAAGACCCAGTACTTC	CASSQATGGKTQYF
TRBV6-4	TRBJ1-1	13	NA	once	TGTGCCAGCAGTGAAGCGGCAAACACTGAAGCTTTCTTT	CASSEAANTEAFF
TRBV5-1	TRBJ2-3	14	NA	once	TGCGCCAGCAGCTTGTGGGGGGGCACAGATACGCAGTATTTT	CASSLWGGTDTQYF
TRBV18	TRBJ2-7	14	TRBD2	NA	TGTGCCAGCTCACCACCGGGACTAGCGGACGAGCAGTACTTC	CASSPPGLADEQYF
TRBV5-1	TRBJ2-5	12	NA	NA	TGCGCCAGCAGCTTGACTCAAGAGACCCAGTACTTC	CASSLTQETQYF
TRBV7-8	TRBJ1-6	15	NA	NA	TGTGCCAGCAGCTTAGCAGGGGGGTTTAATTCACCCCTCCACTTT	CASSLAGGFNSPLHF
TRBV7-8	TRBJ2-7	13	NA	NA	TGTGCCAGCAGCCGGCCGGGGGGCGGCGAGCAGTACTTC	CASSRPGGGEQYF
TRBV28	TRBJ1-4	17	TRBD1	NA	TGTGCCAGCAGTCTCGGGACAGGGACAGCGACTAATGAAAAACTGTTTTTT	CASSLGTGTATNEKLFF
TRBV29-1	TRBJ1-6	13	NA	NA	TGCAGCGTTGCGGTGTCCTATAATTCACCCCTCCACTTT	CSVAVSYNSPLHF
TRBV16	TRBJ1-2	14	NA	few	TGTGCCAGCAGCAGGGGGAGTTTTAACTATGGCTACACCTTC	CASSRGSFNYGYTF
TRBV5-5	TRBJ1-2	15	NA	NA	TGTGCCAGCAGCTTTGGGGGGGCCCTAGGCTATGGCTACACCTTC	CASSFGGALGYGYTF
TRBV3-1/TRBV3-2	TRBJ2-3	18	TRBD2	NA	TGTGCCAGCAGCCCTAATTGGGGGCTAGCGGGAGTCCCAGATACGCAGTATTTT	CASSPNWGLAGVPDTQYF
TRBV19	TRBJ2-7	13	NA	NA	TGTGCCACGAAGGCCGGGACAAACTACGAGCAGTACTTC	CATKAGTNYEQYF
TRBV11-2	TRBJ2-5	14	NA	NA	TGTGCCAGCAGCAAAGACAGCTGGGTCGAGACCCAGTACTTC	CASSKDSWVETQYF
TRBV28	TRBJ1-1	13	TRBD1	NA	TGTGCCAGCAGCAGGGGGCTGAACACTGAAGCTTTCTTT	CASSRGLNTEAFF
TRBV5-1	TRBJ1-1	14	TRBD1	NA	TGCGCCAGCAGCCGGGGACAGGGAGGCACTGAAGCTTTCTTT	CASSRGQGGTEAFF
TRBV29-1	TRBJ2-5	13	TRBD2	NA	TGCAGCGTTGCCTCGGGGGGTCAAGAGACCCAGTACTTC	CSVASGGQETQYF
TRBV18	TRBJ2-1	11	NA	NA	TGTGCCAGCTCCACGGAGGTTGAGCAGTTCTTC	CASSTEVEQFF
TRBV5-4	TRBJ2-7	13	NA	NA	TGTGCCAGCACCTCATCCGGCTTCTACGAGCAGTACTTC	CASTSSGFYEQYF
TRBV7-2	TRBJ2-7	15	TRBD2	NA	TGTGCCAGCAGCTTATCCCCTAGCGGGAGCTACGAGCAGTACTTC	CASSLSPSGSYEQYF
TRBV27	TRBJ1-5	13	NA	NA	TGTGCCAGCAGTTTAGCCGGGCGGCAGCCCCAGCATTTT	CASSLAGRQPQHF
TRBV28	TRBJ1-3	15	NA	NA	TGTGCCAGCAGTCCAAATTTCGCCTCTGGAAACACCATATATTTT	CASSPNFASGNTIYF
TRBV7-8	TRBJ1-6	14	NA	NA	TGTGCCAGCAGTTCCGACGGGGATAATTCACCCCTCCACTTT	CASSSDGDNSPLHF
TRBV9	TRBJ2-2	15	NA	NA	TGTGCCAGCAGCACCCAACAGGGTTTCACCGGGGAGCTGTTTTTT	CASSTQQGFTGELFF
TRBV19	TRBJ1-1	14	NA	NA	TGTGCCAGTAGTATAGGAGGATCGTACACTGAAGCTTTCTTT	CASSIGGSYTEAFF
TRBV6-4	TRBJ1-3	14	NA	NA	TGTGCCAGCAGTGAAGAGTGGGGGGCGAACACCATATATTTT	CASSEEWGANTIYF
TRBV7-9	TRBJ1-1	16	TRBD1	NA	TGTGCCAGCAGCTCAACCGGGACAGGGTTGAACACTGAAGCTTTCTTT	CASSSTGTGLNTEAFF
TRBV3-1/TRBV3-2	TRBJ2-6	13	NA	NA	TGTGCCAGCAGCCAGACTGGGGCCAACGTCCTGACTTTC	CASSQTGANVLTF
TRBV24-1	TRBJ2-1	16	TRBD1	NA	TGTGCCACCAGTGATAGACAGGGGCCCCAGGCGCCGGGGCAGTTCTTC	CATSDRQGPQAPGQFF
TRBV12-3/TRBV12-4	TRBJ1-6	13	TRBD1	NA	TGTGCCAGCAGCGACAGGGAAAATTCACCCCTCCACTTT	CASSDRENSPLHF
TRBV27	TRBJ2-3	14	NA	NA	TGTGCCAGTACCCTCGGGGTAAGCACAGATACGCAGTATTTT	CASTLGVSTDTQYF
TRBV2	TRBJ1-4	13	NA	NA	TGTGCCAGCACAGGGATCACTAATGAAAAACTGTTTTTT	CASTGITNEKLFF
TRBV9	TRBJ1-4	16	TRBD1	NA	TGTGCCAGCAGCGCCGACAGGGGTCGAGTTGGTGAAAAACTGTTTTTT	CASSADRGRVGEKLFF
TRBV24-1	TRBJ2-5	15	TRBD1	NA	TGTGCCACCAGTGATCCACAGGGGGCGGGGGAGACCCAGTACTTC	CATSDPQGAGETQYF
TRBV30	TRBJ1-2	14	NA	NA	TGTGCCTGGAGTGTTGCCAGGGCGAACTATGGCTACACCTTC	CAWSVARANYGYTF
TRBV28	TRBJ2-4	15	NA	NA	TGTGCCAGCAGTCCGAACCAGCAGTCCAAAAACATTCAGTACTTC	CASSPNQQSKNIQYF
TRBV10-3	TRBJ1-2	12	NA	NA	TGTGCCATCAGTCAAGACAGCTATGGCTACACCTTC	CAISQDSYGYTF
TRBV25-1	TRBJ2-5	15	TRBD2	NA	TGTGCCAGCAGCGATAGCGGGGGGGCCGACGGGACCCAGTACTTC	CASSDSGGADGTQYF
TRBV10-3	TRBJ1-1	15	TRBD1	NA	TGTGCCATCAAAGGACAGGGGGCGGCCCCCACTGAAGCTTTCTTT	CAIKGQGAAPTEAFF
TRBV12-5	TRBJ2-5	13	NA	NA	TGTGCTAGTGGTTTCGGGATACAAGAGACCCAGTACTTC	CASGFGIQETQYF
TRBV5-4	TRBJ1-2	16	TRBD1	NA	TGTGCCAGCAGCCCGGGACAGGGGGCGGGGGGTCATGGCTACACCTTC	CASSPGQGAGGHGYTF
TRBV6-2/TRBV6-3	TRBJ2-3	13	TRBD2	NA	TGTGCCAGCAGTCAGTGGGAGGGGGATACGCAGTATTTT	CASSQWEGDTQYF
TRBV24-1	TRBJ1-1	12	NA	NA	TGTGCCACCAGTGATGGGAAACAGAGCCCTTTCTTT	CATSDGKQSPFF
TRBV11-2	TRBJ2-7	13	TRBD2	once	TGTGCCAGCAGCCGAGGACTAGCCTACGAGCAGTACTTC	CASSRGLAYEQYF
TRBV15	TRBJ1-5	18	TRBD1	NA	TGTGCCACCAGCAGAGATAGTAGTACAGGGGTTGGCAATCAGCCCCAGCATTTT	CATSRDSSTGVGNQPQHF
TRBV27	TRBJ1-5	13	NA	NA	TGTGCCAGCAGTTGGCAGGGCGATCAGCCCCAGCATTTT	CASSWQGDQPQHF
TRBV28	TRBJ1-5	13	NA	NA	TGTGCCAGCAGTGCCCGGGGTGGACAGCCCCAGCATTTT	CASSARGGQPQHF